These 19 T cell receptor beta chains share one sample of origin, sequenced in a study of metastatic and nonmetastatic thyroid tumors. TCRdb re-analyzed the PCR reads through MiXCR. Of about 69,000 clones detected, about 14% appear once; the ten largest clones hold about 6.5%. All patients were treatment-naive before thyroid surgery. Sequenced: blood. The source is a male donor with papillary thyroid cancer or a benign thyroid nodule (not recorded which). Some clones in this sample may be carry-over from other donors' samples.

The J gene is TRBJ2-2, the V gene TRBV11-2, with 9 bases aligning to TRBD2. CDR3 size: 17 residues. J lost 2 bases, V lost 3 bases, and 7 bases had no gene match. Per germline, CDR1 SGHAT and CDR2 FQNNGV. CDR3 residues: CASSFYGSGSNTGELFF. The CDR3 DNA is TGTGCCAGCAGCTTTTATGGTAGCGGGAGCAACACCGGGGAGCTGTTTTTT.

This clone showed up just a few times. The V call is TRBV6-1, the J call TRBJ1-2; 12 positions match TRBD1. The CDR3 is 17 residues long. Germline V gene sequence: CDR1 MNHNS, CDR2 SASEGT. Trimming took 5 bases from V and 4 from J; bases not matched to a gene: 11. CDR3 DNA: TGTGCCAGCAGTCTTCGGGACAGGGGGCGTCTCGGCTATGGCTACACCTTC. Amino acids: CASSLRDRGRLGYGYTF.

This clone was counted many times. The gene calls are TRBV28 and TRBJ1-1, with D perhaps TRBD1 (6 bases). The germline V and J ends were trimmed by 4 bases and 7 bases, with 22 bases remaining between them. Germline V gives CDR1 MDHEN, CDR2 SYDVKM. The CDR3 sequence is 16 residues long. CDR3 sequence: CASSSILGRGPLEAFF. The CDR3 DNA reads TGTGCCAGCAGTTCAATCTTGGGCAGGGGCCCCCTTGAAGCTTTCTTT.

This clone showed up many times. The genes are TRBV30 and TRBJ2-7; TRBD2 aligns across 7 bases. Germline V lookup: CDR1 GTSNPN, CDR2 SVGIG (reference sequence). The CDR3 totals 13 residues. Trimming at V came to 5 bases and at J to 0 bases, leaving 4 bases not matched to a gene. As DNA, the CDR3 is TGTGCCTGGGGTGGCGGGAGCTCCTACGAGCAGTACTTC. Its translation: CAWGGGSSYEQYF. Full variable domain (remainder filled in from reference TRBV30 and TRBJ2-7): SQTIHQWPATLVQPVGSPLSLECTVEGTSNPNLYWYRQAAGRGLQLLFYSVGIGQISSEVPQNLSASRPQDRQFILSSKKLLLSDSGFYLCAWGGGSSYEQYFGPGTRLTVT.

This clone occurred many times. The chain links TRBV5-6 to TRBJ1-1, with 8 bases identical to TRBD1. J gave up 5 bases and V 2 bases, and 5 bases lay outside the gene matches. Germline V gene sequence: CDR1 SGHDT, CDR2 YYEEEE. The CDR3 contains 14 residues. The CDR3 protein is CASSFGTGATEAFF. CDR3 sequence (DNA): TGTGCCAGCAGCTTTGGGACAGGTGCGACTGAAGCTTTCTTT.

At least ten counts were recorded for this clone. The V gene is TRBV3-1, the J gene TRBJ2-7; D is unclear. Germline lookup yields CDR1 LGHDT and CDR2 YNNKEL (reference sequence). V lost 1 base and J lost 2, with 18 bases in between. The CDR3 contains 17 residues. The chain's CDR3 is CASSQGKRTDLTYEQYF. CDR3 sequence (DNA): TGTGCCAGCAGCCAAGGTAAACGGACGGACCTAACCTACGAGCAGTACTTC.

In the case of this clone: A much larger clone lies a single base off, so this may be a read error. CDR3 loop: CAGSLLSGELFF. CDR3 sequence (DNA): TGTGCCGGCAGCCTCTTATCGGGGGAGCTGTTTTTT. The chain employs TRBV7-2 and TRBJ2-2; D unclear. The CDR3 spans 12 residues. Germline assignment: CDR1 SGHTA and CDR2 FQGNSA.

The chain employs TRBV2 and TRBJ1-2; 8 nucleotides line up with TRBD1. CDR3 length: 14 amino acids. The germline CDR1 and CDR2 sequences are SNHLY and FYNNEI. Trimming at V came to 7 bases and at J to 6 bases, leaving 10 bases not matched to a gene. The CDR3 protein is CASIFGQGADGYTF. The CDR3 DNA is TGTGCCAGCATCTTTGGACAGGGTGCGGATGGCTACACCTTC.

This clone was found many times. The V call is TRBV4-3, the J call TRBJ1-2; D is unclear. This CDR3 comprises 16 residues. Trimming left V 1 base short and J 4 bases short, with 16 bases between. Germline values: CDR1 LGHNA, CDR2 YSLEER. The CDR3 DNA reads as TGCGCCAGCAGCCAAGGGAGGACTCCAACGCTCTATGGCTACACCTTC. Protein sequence: CASSQGRTPTLYGYTF.

This clone was detected ten times or more. The V gene is TRBV11-3, the J gene TRBJ2-5, with 10 positions matching TRBD2. Germline-derived CDR1 and CDR2 are SGHNT and YENEEA. V shed 1 base, J shed 4 bases, and the junction held 6 bases outside the gene matches. This CDR3 is built from 16 residues. In DNA form, the CDR3 reads TGTGCCAGCAGCTTAGGAGCGGGAGGGCCTGGAGAGACCCAGTACTTC. Protein: CASSLGAGGPGETQYF. Together with reference TRBV11-3 and TRBJ2-5, the CDR3 gives the full variable domain: EAGVVQSPRYKIIEKKQPVAFWCNPISGHNTLYWYLQNLGQGPELLIRYENEEAVDDSQLPKDRFSAERLKGVDSTLKIQPAELGDSAVYLCASSLGAGGPGETQYFGPGTRLLVL.

The chain uses TRBV28 and TRBJ2-7; perhaps D is TRBD1 or TRBD2 (5 bases each). The CDR3 is 14 residues long. The V gene's germline CDR1 is MDHEN and CDR2 SYDVKM. Trimming took off 5 bases at V and 4 bases at J, with 15 bases between the two ends. CDR3 amino acids: CASSQSGTEYEQYF. The CDR3 DNA sequence: TGTGCCAGCAGTCAGTCCGGGACGGAGTACGAGCAGTACTTC.

This clone occurred many times. The chain recombines TRBV7-2 with TRBJ1-1; D unresolved. V was shortened by 4 bases and J by 1 base, with 25 bases between the two germline ends. CDR3 length equals 19 residues. Germline lookup yields CDR1 SGHTA and CDR2 FQGNSA. CDR3 DNA: TGTGCCAGCAGCTATATCCTCAGAGGGCAGGCGGTAGGGAACACTGAAGCTTTCTTT. Residues: CASSYILRGQAVGNTEAFF.

Ten or more counts support this clone. The chain uses TRBV7-2 and TRBJ2-7; D gene ambiguous. Trimming shortened V by 3 bases and J by 0 bases, and 12 bases separated the two germline ends. The germline CDR1 and CDR2 sequences are SGHTA and FQGNSA. CDR3 length equals 15 residues. The CDR3 here is CASSFADRSSYEQYF. The CDR3 DNA is TGTGCCAGCAGCTTCGCCGACCGTAGCTCCTACGAGCAGTACTTC.

On this clone itself: One end of the junction is discordant with germline, which a read error may explain. This chain uses TRBV9 with TRBJ2-1, with 7 bases matching TRBD2. The CDR3 covers 17 residues. Per germline, CDR1 SGDLS and CDR2 YYNGEE. This chain's CDR3 is CASSPRGSGYPSVEHFF. CDR3 coding DNA: TGTGCCAGCAGCCCAAGAGGTAGCGGGTATCCTTCCGTTGAGCATTTCTTC.

This clone has ten or more counts. The V gene is TRBV6-1, the J gene TRBJ2-1; tentative D call: TRBD2 (5 bases). The ends were cut back, 3 bases at V and 14 bases at J, with 14 bases in the middle. The germline CDR1 and CDR2 sequences are MNHNS and SASEGT. CDR3 length: 12 amino acids. CDR3 coding DNA: TGTGCCAGCAGTGACCCGGGATGGAGAGAGTTCTTC. Translating gives CASSDPGWREFF.

At least ten counts were recorded for this clone. The chain has TRBV20-1 and TRBJ1-3; perhaps TRBD1 as D (6 bases). V dropped 0 bases and J dropped 5 bases, with 11 bases sitting between them. The CDR3 is made up of 14 amino acids. CDR1 DFQATT and CDR2 SNEGSKA come from the germline V gene (reference sequence). For the CDR3, the DNA is TGCAGTGCTAGAGATAGCCAGGGGAGAAACACCATATATTTT. This codes for CSARDSQGRNTIYF.

The sample holds many counts of this clone. The rearrangement joins TRBV12-3 or TRBV12-4 to TRBJ2-3; D call uncertain. The germline V and J ends were trimmed by 5 bases and 6 bases, with 18 bases remaining between them. The CDR3 is 15 residues long. The CDR3 coding sequence is TGTGCCAGCAGTCCCGGTTCAGGTTATTCGGATACGCAGTATTTT. Translated: CASSPGSGYSDTQYF.

At least ten counts were recorded for this clone. This sequence joins TRBV19 and TRBJ2-1, with D possibly matching TRBD1 (5 bases). The CDR3 has 14 residues. V was shortened by 2 bases and J by 6 bases, with 11 bases between the two germline ends. Germline CDR1 reads LNHDA; CDR2 reads SQIVND (reference sequence). CDR3 nucleotides: TGTGCCAGTAGTATAACAACAGGATCCAATGAGCAGTTCTTC. Its translation: CASSITTGSNEQFF.

The chain recombines TRBV27 with TRBJ2-7, with TRBD1 identical over 9 bases. Trimming removed 6 bases from V and 5 bases from J; junction bases left unmatched: 8. Germline values: CDR1 MNHEY, CDR2 SMNVEV (reference sequence). This CDR3 is 14 amino acids long. CDR3 protein: CASSLGQGFNEQYF. Here the CDR3 DNA reads TGTGCCAGCAGCTTAGGACAGGGGTTCAACGAGCAGTACTTC.